This T cell receptor (beta chain) was observed in a study of T-cell memory formation after mild COVID-19. Study at large: TCR clustering was largely donor specific. Regarding the study as a whole: Nothing showed for sure that second-wave clones peaking on day 37 were SARS-CoV-2 specific. Mostly located in CM and EM were contracting CD4+ clones, with contracting CD8+ clones located in EMRA.

Remarks on this clonotype: Its specificity is unknown.

This CDR3 has 15 amino acids. CDR1 is LGHNA and CDR2 is YSLEER in the germline V gene. Amplification by 5'RACE using constant-segment primers produced TCR alpha and TCR beta cDNA libraries that carried sample barcodes and UMIs. MiXCR, run by TCRdb on the 5' RACE reads, gives a single entry per CDR3 protein. The profile shows around 420,000 distinct CDR3 sequences, 24% of them singletons. Sequencing was carried out using PBMCs or a T cell subset sorted from them (not recorded which). The chain uses TRBV4-3 and TRBJ2-3, with 9 bases that match TRBD2. This clonotype was sampled from an adult woman who had mild COVID-19 (a few samples of this study predate the infection). Cell type and time point are not known. Here the CDR3 DNA reads TGCTCTTCCGGATCGGGCGGGAGGGCCACAGATACGCAGTATTTT. Encoded protein: CSSGSGGRATDTQYF.